These T cell receptor beta chains were read from a single sample in a study of OX40 agonist ivuxolimab in advanced cancers. Profiled with immunoSEQ multiplex PCR; TCRdb holds only in-frame clones, not every one. In the table there are about 62,000 clones, approximately 88% of which are singletons. The source material was CD4+ or CD8+ T cells sorted from blood, sampled in a trial of the OX40 agonist ivuxolimab. These TCRs come from an adult with an advanced solid tumor such as melanoma, head and neck, liver or kidney cancer. Both conserved end residues are part of each CDR3. Each record gives: V gene, J gene, clone size, CDR3 protein. Where a row states a size, it is once, few, many or the class of an expanded clone; other rows omit it.

>TRBV29-1|TRBJ1-4|.
CSVEDQDEKLFF
>TRBV18|TRBJ1-5|.
CASSPPDGSNQPQHF
>TRBV28|TRBJ1-6|.
CASTAANSPLHF
>TRBV18|TRBJ1-1|.
CASSALTGGVNTEAFF
>TRBV2|TRBJ2-1|.
CASSQGFRNEQFF
>TRBV2|TRBJ1-2|.
CASGHGGTPAF
>TRBV28|TRBJ1-4|.
CASRRGQPNEKLFF
>TRBV6-1|TRBJ2-3|once
CASRGMTDTQYF
>TRBV21-1|TRBJ1-1|once
CASSKAFF
>TRBV6-5|TRBJ1-2|.
CASSPDSVHGYTF
>TRBV5-5|TRBJ1-5|.
CASSLFEQGLNQPQHF
>TRBV5-4|TRBJ1-4|.
CASSARAGANEKLFF
>TRBV6-5|TRBJ2-7|.
CASRPRPDLPYEQYF
>TRBV25-1|TRBJ1-1|.
CASSEQGAGEAFF
>TRBV28|TRBJ1-1|.
CASSFLGAPNTEAFF
>TRBV6-5|TRBJ2-1|.
CASSYSVSRNNEQFF
>TRBV15|TRBJ1-1|large
CATSITSRGEGRGTEAFF
>TRBV7-7|TRBJ2-3|.
CASSSSDRGPDTQYF
>TRBV2|TRBJ1-5|.
CASSEQGGGSNQPQHF
>TRBV25-1|TRBJ2-3|.
CASSEFGVADTQYF
>TRBV28|TRBJ1-4|.
CASSATGVLSTNEKLFF
>TRBV18|TRBJ2-3|once
CASSPPGVLAGDTQYF
>TRBV28|TRBJ2-2|.
CASSPQGATGELFF
>TRBV6-5|TRBJ2-3|once
CASRLAGGGDTQYF
>TRBV19|TRBJ1-4|.
CASSMQAGRFTATNEKLFF
>TRBV6-5|TRBJ1-6|few
CASSYTDRGDSPLHF
>TRBV11-2|TRBJ2-1|.
CASSLWLAPHNEQFF
>TRBV5-6|TRBJ1-2|.
CASSPGQGDGYTF
>TRBV19|TRBJ2-1|.
CASSTGMNEQFF
>TRBV12-5|TRBJ1-5|few
CASSNQPQHF
>TRBV28|TRBJ1-1|.
CASSPPGPKLNTEAFF
>TRBV4-1|TRBJ2-7|few
CASSQDYGEQYF
>TRBV11-3|TRBJ2-5|.
CASSLGQLGTQYF
>TRBV6-5|TRBJ2-2|few
CASRPGQGNTGELFF
>TRBV7-8|TRBJ1-1|few
CASSGQGSLTEAFF
>TRBV7-2|TRBJ1-2|.
CASSLMGQGAYYGYTF
>TRBV7-3|TRBJ2-2|.
CASSRDGVTGELFF
>TRBV7-3|TRBJ2-2|.
CASTRGGANTGELFF
>TRBV12-5|TRBJ2-5|.
CASGTGETQYF
>TRBV10-1|TRBJ2-1|.
CASSESPSGGPHHPEFF